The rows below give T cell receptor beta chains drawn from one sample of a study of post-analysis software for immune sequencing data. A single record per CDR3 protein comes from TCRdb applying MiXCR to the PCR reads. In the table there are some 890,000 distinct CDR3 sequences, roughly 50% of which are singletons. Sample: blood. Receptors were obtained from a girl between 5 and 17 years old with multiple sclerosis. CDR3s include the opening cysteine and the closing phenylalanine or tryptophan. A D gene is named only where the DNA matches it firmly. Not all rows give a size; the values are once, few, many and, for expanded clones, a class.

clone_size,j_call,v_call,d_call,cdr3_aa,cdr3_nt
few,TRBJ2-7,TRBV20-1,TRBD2,CSASLGTSGEPYEQYF,TGCAGTGCTAGTCTAGGGACTAGCGGTGAACCCTACGAGCAGTACTTC
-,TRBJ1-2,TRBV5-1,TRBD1,CASSQDRVGYGYTF,TGCGCCAGCAGCCAGGACAGGGTCGGCTATGGCTACACCTTC
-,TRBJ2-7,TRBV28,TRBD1,CASSSPRQGILREQYF,TGTGCCAGCAGTTCCCCTCGACAGGGAATATTACGAGAACAGTACTTC
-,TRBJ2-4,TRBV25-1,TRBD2,CASSERGDIAKNIQYF,TGTGCCAGCAGTGAGCGGGGGGACATAGCCAAAAACATTCAGTACTTC
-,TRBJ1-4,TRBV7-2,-,CASSSAWGNEKLFF,TGTGCCAGCAGCTCGGCCTGGGGTAATGAAAAACTGTTTTTT
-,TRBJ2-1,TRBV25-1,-,CASSDPSPNKGTYNEQFF,TGTGCCAGCAGTGACCCCAGCCCCAACAAGGGGACCTACAATGAGCAGTTCTTC
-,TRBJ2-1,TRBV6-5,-,CASSLTGSPTSNDEQFF,TGTGCCAGCAGTTTAACTGGGTCGCCGACTAGTAACGATGAGCAGTTCTTC
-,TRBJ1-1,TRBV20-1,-,CSAHVFMNTEAFF,TGCAGTGCTCACGTCTTCATGAACACTGAAGCTTTCTTT
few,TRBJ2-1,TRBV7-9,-,CASSQLGWPEQFF,TGTGCCAGCAGCCAACTCGGCTGGCCTGAGCAGTTCTTC
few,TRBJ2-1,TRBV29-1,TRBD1,CSVDAGQGGNEQFF,TGCAGCGTTGATGCGGGACAGGGGGGCAATGAGCAGTTCTTC
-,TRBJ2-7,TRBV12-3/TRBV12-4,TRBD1,CASQGTGSHEQYF,TGTGCCAGCCAAGGGACAGGGTCCCACGAGCAGTACTTC